The clone carrying this TCR beta chain has just a few counts. Its antigen is as yet unknown. The entry originates in a study of T cell repertoires in cytomegalovirus infection. TCRdb used MiXCR to reprocess the reads, holding one entry per CDR3 protein. Among about 830,000 distinct CDR3 sequences, roughly 33% were seen once, and the ten largest hold roughly 12%. CDR3 length equals 14 residues. Looked up from germline, CDR1 is MDHEN and CDR2 is SYDVKM. Trimming pared 4 bases from V and 10 bases from J, leaving 18 bases between. The rearrangement joins TRBV28 to TRBJ2-3; D possibly uses TRBD1 or TRBD2 (5 bases each). This receptor was obtained from a human donor in good health (CMV status not recorded). Some clones in this sample may be carry-over from other donors' samples. The source was cultured CD8+ T cells from PBMCs, collected from culture after CMV antigen stimulation. The CDR3 loop is CASSSGTGLIAQYF. As DNA, the CDR3 is TGTGCCAGCAGTTCCGGGACCGGTTTGATCGCGCAGTATTTT.